This passage covers 10 T cell receptor beta chains from one sample sequenced in a study of response to subunit inactivated influenza vaccine. TCRdb reprocessed the RT-PCR reads with MiXCR, giving one entry per CDR3 protein. The repertoire includes about 540,000 distinct CDR3 sequences, about 15% of them detected once, and over 8.5% sits in the top ten. Sequencing was performed on PBMCs from blood, taken 12 days after vaccination. These TCRs come from a man in his forties or fifties who received an inactivated influenza vaccine.

In its sample, this clonotype was seen many times. The chain uses TRBV7-9 and TRBJ2-6; D is perhaps TRBD2 (6 bases). Trimming cost V 3 bases and J 1 base, with 13 bases left between them. There are 17 residues in the CDR3. The V gene's germline CDR1 is SEHNR and CDR2 FQNEAQ (reference sequence). CDR3: CASSFPGLLSGANVLTF. CDR3 DNA sequence: TGTGCCAGCAGCTTCCCGGGACTTTTATCTGGGGCCAACGTCCTGACTTTC.

Only a few counts were recorded for this clonotype. The chain carries TRBV5-6 and TRBJ2-1; tentative D call: TRBD2 (5 bases). CDR1 is SGHDT and CDR2 is YYEEEE in the germline V gene. V lost 3 bases and J lost 9, with 19 bases in between. The CDR3 contains 15 residues. CDR3 bases: TGTGCCAGCAGCTCTCCGGGAACTACAATACGTGAGCAGTTCTTC. This encodes CASSSPGTTIREQFF. Full variable domain (missing parts from reference TRBV5-6 and TRBJ2-1): DAGVTQSPTHLIKTRGQQVTLRCSPKSGHDTVSWYQQALGQGPQFIFQYYEEEERQRGNFPDRFSGHQFPNYSSELNVNALLLGDSALYLCASSSPGTTIREQFFGPGTRLTVL.

This chain links TRBV12-3 or TRBV12-4 with TRBJ1-1; 8 bases fit TRBD1. Losses at the gene ends were 4 bases for V and 6 bases for J; bases not matched to a gene: 4. This CDR3 is built from 13 residues. The CDR3 DNA sequence: TGTGCCAGCAGTTCCCACAGGGGGTCTGAAGCTTTCTTT. Translated: CASSSHRGSEAFF.

This rearrangement joins TRBV7-2 to TRBJ1-6; D call uncertain. This CDR3 spans 13 amino acids. Trimming stripped 3 bases from V and 8 bases from J, with 8 bases between. Germline CDR1 and CDR2: SGHTA and FQGNSA. The CDR3, as DNA: TGTGCCAGCAGCTTCCCCCCCCATTCACCCCTCCACTTT. Protein: CASSFPPHSPLHF.

The chain links TRBV7-2 to TRBJ2-1, with 8 bases matching TRBD2. In germline, CDR1 is SGHTA, CDR2 FQGNSA. V gave up 1 base and J gave up 3 bases; unmatched junction bases: 5. This CDR3 is 16 amino acids long. The CDR3 spells CASSLVSRGVYNEQFF. The CDR3 DNA reads TGTGCCAGCAGCTTAGTCTCGCGGGGGGTCTACAATGAGCAGTTCTTC.

This clonotype occurred a few times. The chain couples TRBV21-1 to TRBJ1-2. TRBV21-1 is a pseudogene. CDR3 length: 11 amino acids. This CDR3 is CASSQNHGYTF. CDR3 sequence (DNA): TGTGCCAGCAGCCAGAACCATGGCTACACCTTC.

This clonotype occurred many times. The chain has TRBV12-3 or TRBV12-4 and TRBJ2-7; no firm D call. Trimming shortened V by 3 bases and J by 2 bases, and 11 bases separated the two germline ends. The CDR3 length is 14 residues. Written as DNA, the CDR3 is TGTGCCAGCAGTTTTCAACCCACTACCTACGAGCAGTACTTC. This codes for CASSFQPTTYEQYF.

This clonotype was counted only a few times. V gene TRBV12-3 or TRBV12-4 combines with J gene TRBJ2-4; TRBD2 is a possible D gene (6 bases). The CDR3 is 17 amino acids. The ends were cut back, 6 bases at V and 1 base at J, with 19 bases in the middle. The CDR3 DNA sequence: TGTGCCAGCAGACCTTCTTCCGGGAGTGAGGCCAAAAACATTCAGTACTTC. It translates to CASRPSSGSEAKNIQYF.

This chain joins TRBV5-1 and TRBJ1-6, with TRBD1 matching 8 bases. CDR1 and CDR2 from the germline V gene are SGHRS and YFSETQ. V lost 1 base and J lost 8; bases outside the gene matches: 5. CDR3 length: 15 residues. CDR3 amino acids: CASSLTGGRDSPLHF. DNA for the CDR3: TGCGCCAGCAGCTTGACAGGGGGTAGGGATTCACCCCTCCACTTT.

This rearrangement joins TRBV6-5 to TRBJ2-2; 7 bases are shared with TRBD2. The CDR3 loop spans 16 amino acids. The junction had 5 bases not matched to a gene; V was cut back by 1 base and J by 3 bases. Germline CDR1 MNHEY, CDR2 SVGAGI. The CDR3 spells CASSYLASGDTGELFF. Here the CDR3 DNA reads TGTGCCAGCAGTTACTTAGCTAGCGGTGACACCGGGGAGCTGTTTTTT.